This entry features one T cell receptor beta chain sequence. The data belong to a study of T cell changes during pregnancy in multiple sclerosis. Only in-frame clones appear in the TCRdb table, and some are missing; sequencing was by immunoSEQ multiplex PCR. The data hold roughly 40,000 clones, with around 94% observed a single time. The CDR3 runs to 14 residues. Per germline, CDR1 WNHNN and CDR2 SYGVQD (reference sequence). The junction had 4 bases not matched to a gene; V was cut back by 9 bases and J by 0 bases. The J gene is TRBJ2-3, the V gene TRBV10-1; 9 bases align to TRBD1. The sample here was peripheral blood, taken in the third trimester of pregnancy. This clonotype originated in a female donor with multiple sclerosis, enrolled in a pregnancy study. CDR3 nucleotide sequence: TGCGCCAGTGGACAGGGGATAAGCACAGATACGCAGTATTTT. Its protein is CASGQGISTDTQYF.